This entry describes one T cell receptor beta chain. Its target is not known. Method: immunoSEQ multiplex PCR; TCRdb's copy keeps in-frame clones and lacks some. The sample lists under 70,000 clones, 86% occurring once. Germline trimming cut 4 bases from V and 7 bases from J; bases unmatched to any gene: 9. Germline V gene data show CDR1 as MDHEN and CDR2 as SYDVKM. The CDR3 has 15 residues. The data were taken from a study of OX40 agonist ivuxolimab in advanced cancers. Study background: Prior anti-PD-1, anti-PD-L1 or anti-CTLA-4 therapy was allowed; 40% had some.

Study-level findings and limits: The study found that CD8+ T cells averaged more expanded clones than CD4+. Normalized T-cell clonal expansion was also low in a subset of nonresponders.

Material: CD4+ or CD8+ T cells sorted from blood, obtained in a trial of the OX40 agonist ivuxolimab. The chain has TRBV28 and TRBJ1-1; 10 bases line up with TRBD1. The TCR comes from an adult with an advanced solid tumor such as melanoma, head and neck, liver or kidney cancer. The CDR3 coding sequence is TGTGCCAGCAGTTCCCCGACAGGGGGCGCATATGAAGCTTTCTTT. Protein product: CASSSPTGGAYEAFF.